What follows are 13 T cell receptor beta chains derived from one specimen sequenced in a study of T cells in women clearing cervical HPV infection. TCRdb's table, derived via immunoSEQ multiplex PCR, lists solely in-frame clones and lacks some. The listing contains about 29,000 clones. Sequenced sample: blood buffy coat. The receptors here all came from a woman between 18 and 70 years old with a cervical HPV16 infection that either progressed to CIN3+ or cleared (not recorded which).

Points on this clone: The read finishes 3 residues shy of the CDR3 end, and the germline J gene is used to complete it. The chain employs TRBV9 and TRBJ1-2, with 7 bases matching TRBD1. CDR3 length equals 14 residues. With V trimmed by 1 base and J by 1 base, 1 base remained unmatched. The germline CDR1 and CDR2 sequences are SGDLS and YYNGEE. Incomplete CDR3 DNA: TGTGCCAGCAGCGTAAACAGGGGTAACTATGGC. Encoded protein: CASSVNRGNYG. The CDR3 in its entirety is CASSVNRGNYGYTF.

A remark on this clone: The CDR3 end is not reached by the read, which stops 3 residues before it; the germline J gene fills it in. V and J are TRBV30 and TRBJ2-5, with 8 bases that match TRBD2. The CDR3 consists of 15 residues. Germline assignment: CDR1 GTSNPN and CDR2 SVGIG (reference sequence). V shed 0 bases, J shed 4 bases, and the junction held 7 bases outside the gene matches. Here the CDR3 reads CAWSVQSRGGETQYF. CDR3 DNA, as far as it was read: TGTGCCTGGAGTGTACAAAGTCGGGGGGGAGAGACC. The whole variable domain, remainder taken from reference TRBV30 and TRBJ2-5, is SQTIHQWPATLVQPVGSPLSLECTVEGTSNPNLYWYRQAAGRGLQLLFYSVGIGQISSEVPQNLSASRPQDRQFILSSKKLLLSDSGFYLCAWSVQSRGGETQYFGPGTRLLVL.

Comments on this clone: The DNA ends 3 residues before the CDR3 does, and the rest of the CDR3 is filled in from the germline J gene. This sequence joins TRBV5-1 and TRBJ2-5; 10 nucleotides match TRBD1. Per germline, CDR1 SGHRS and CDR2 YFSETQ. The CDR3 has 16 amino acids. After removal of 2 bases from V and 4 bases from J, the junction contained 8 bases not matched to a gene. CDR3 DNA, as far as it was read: TGCGCCAGCAGCTTAGACAGGGGGCCTTTGGTAGAGACC. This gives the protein CASSLDRGPLVET. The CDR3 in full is CASSLDRGPLVETQYF.

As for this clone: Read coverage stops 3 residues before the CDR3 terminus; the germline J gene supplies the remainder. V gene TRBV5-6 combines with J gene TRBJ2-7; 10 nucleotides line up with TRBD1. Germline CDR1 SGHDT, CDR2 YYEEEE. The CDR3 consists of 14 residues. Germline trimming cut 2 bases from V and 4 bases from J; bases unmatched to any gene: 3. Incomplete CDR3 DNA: TGTGCCAGCAGCTTCGGGACAGGGGTGTACGAG. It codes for CASSFGTGVYE. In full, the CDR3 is CASSFGTGVYEQYF. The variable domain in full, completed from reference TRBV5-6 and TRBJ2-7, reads DAGVTQSPTHLIKTRGQQVTLRCSPKSGHDTVSWYQQALGQGPQFIFQYYEEEERQRGNFPDRFSGHQFPNYSSELNVNALLLGDSALYLCASSFGTGVYEQYFGPGTRLTVT.

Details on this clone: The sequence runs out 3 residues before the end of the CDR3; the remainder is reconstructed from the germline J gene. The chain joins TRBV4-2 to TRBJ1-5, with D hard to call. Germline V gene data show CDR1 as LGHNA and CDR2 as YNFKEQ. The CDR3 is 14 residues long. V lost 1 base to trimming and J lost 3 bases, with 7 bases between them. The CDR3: CASSQGGANQPQHF. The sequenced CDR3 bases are TGTGCCAGCAGCCAAGGCGGAGCCAATCAGCCC.

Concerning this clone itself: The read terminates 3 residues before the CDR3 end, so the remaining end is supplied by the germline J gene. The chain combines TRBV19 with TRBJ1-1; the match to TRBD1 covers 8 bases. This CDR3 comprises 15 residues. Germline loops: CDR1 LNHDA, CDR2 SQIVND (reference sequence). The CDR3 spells CASRLDRASDRGAFF. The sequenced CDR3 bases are TGTGCCAGTAGACTGGACAGGGCTTCCGACCGGGGA.

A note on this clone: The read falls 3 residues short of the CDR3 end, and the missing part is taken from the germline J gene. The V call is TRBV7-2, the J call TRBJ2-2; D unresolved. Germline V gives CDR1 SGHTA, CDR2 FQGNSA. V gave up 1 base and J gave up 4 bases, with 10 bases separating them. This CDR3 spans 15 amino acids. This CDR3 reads CASSLVRLGTGELFF. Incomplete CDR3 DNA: TGTGCCAGCAGCTTAGTCCGACTCGGCACCGGGGAG.

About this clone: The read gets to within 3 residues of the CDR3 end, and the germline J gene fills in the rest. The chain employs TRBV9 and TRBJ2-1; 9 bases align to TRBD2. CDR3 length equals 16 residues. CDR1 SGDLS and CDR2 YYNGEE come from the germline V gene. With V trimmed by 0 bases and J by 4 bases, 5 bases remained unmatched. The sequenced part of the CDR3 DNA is TGTGCCAGCAGCGTAGATGTTAGCGGGGGATACAATGAG. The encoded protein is CASSVDVSGGYNE. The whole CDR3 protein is CASSVDVSGGYNEQFF.

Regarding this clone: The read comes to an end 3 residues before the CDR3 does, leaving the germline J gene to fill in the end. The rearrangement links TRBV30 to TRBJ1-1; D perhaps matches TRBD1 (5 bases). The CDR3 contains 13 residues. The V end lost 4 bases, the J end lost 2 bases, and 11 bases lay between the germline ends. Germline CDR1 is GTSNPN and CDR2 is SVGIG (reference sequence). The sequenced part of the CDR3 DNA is TGTGCCTGGATCAGGGTAGCAAACACTGAA. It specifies CAWIRVANTE. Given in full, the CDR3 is CAWIRVANTEAFF.

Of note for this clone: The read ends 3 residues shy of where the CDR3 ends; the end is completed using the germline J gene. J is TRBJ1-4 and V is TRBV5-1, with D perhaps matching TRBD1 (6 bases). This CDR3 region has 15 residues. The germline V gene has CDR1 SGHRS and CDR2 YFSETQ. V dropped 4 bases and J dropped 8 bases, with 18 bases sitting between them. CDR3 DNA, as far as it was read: TGCGCCAGCAGCCCATCCTCAGGGGTGAAGGAAAAA. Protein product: CASSPSSGVKEK. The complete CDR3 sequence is CASSPSSGVKEKLFF.

This CDR3 reads CASSLGLLAGELFF. CDR3 bases read: TGTGCCAGCAGTTTAGGGCTTCTTGCCGGGGAG. This sequence joins TRBV12-3 or TRBV12-4 and TRBJ2-2; no definite D call. Read data end 3 residues before the CDR3 end; the end is taken from the germline J gene. The CDR3 runs to 14 residues. Trimming took off 1 base at V and 6 bases at J, with 9 bases between the two ends.

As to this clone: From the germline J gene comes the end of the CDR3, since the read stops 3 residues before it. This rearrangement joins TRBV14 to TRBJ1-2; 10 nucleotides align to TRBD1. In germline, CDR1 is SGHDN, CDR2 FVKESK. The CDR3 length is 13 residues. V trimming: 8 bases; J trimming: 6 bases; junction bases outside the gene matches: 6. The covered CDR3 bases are TGTGCCAGCCGGGGACAGGGGTGGGATGGC. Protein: CASRGQGWDG. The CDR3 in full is CASRGQGWDGYTF.

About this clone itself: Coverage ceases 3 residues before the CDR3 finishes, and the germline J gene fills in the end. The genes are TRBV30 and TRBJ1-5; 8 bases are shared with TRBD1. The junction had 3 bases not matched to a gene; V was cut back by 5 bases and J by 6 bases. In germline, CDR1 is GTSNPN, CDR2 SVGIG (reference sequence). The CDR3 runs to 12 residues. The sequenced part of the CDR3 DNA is TGTGCCTGGTCAGGGGGCGGTCAGCCC. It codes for CAWSGGGQP. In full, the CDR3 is CAWSGGGQPQHF.